This T cell receptor beta chain emerged from a study of T cell responses to AZD1222 COVID-19 vaccine. Repertoires were generated with immunoSEQ multiplex PCR, while TCRdb's copy carries only in-frame clones and drops some. The table includes about 42,000 clones, approximately 88% detected once. Findings and limits, study-wide: CD4 TCRs linked to vaccination spanned spike, dominating at 160-218 and 743-854. At baseline, just five to seven AZD1222 recipients tested seropositive. After the peak T cell response, and only then, were repertoires sampled.

This clone came up a few times. Its antigen is still unknown. The J segment lost 2 bases and the V segment lost 4 bases, leaving 3 bases of the junction unmatched. The CDR3 has 16 residues. Germline-derived CDR1 and CDR2 are SNHLY and FYNNEI. The rearrangement joins TRBV2 to TRBJ2-7, with 15 bases aligning to TRBD2. The sequencing used peripheral blood, collected 28 days after the second AZD1222 dose. The source of this sequence is an adult who received the AZD1222 COVID-19 vaccine. Written as DNA, the CDR3 is TGTGCCAGCAGTGGGGGACTAGCGGGGGGAACCTACGAGCAGTACTTC. Translation: CASSGGLAGGTYEQYF.